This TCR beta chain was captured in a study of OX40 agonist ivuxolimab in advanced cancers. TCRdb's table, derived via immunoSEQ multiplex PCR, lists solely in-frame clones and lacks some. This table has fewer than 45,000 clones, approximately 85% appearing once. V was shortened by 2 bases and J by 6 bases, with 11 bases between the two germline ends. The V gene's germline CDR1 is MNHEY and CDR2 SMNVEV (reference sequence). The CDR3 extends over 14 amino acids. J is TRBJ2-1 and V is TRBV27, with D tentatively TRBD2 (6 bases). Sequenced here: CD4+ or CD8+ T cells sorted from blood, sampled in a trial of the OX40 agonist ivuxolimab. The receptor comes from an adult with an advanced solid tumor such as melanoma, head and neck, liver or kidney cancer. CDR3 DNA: TGTGCCAGCAGTTTAAATCTAGCGTTCAATGAGCAGTTCTTC. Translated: CASSLNLAFNEQFF.